A single sample is the source of the 13 T cell receptor beta chains below, sequenced in a study of blood T cell repertoires in COVID-19. Profiling relied on immunoSEQ multiplex PCR, and the TCRdb table lists in-frame clones only, not all of them. The sample lists about 350,000 clones, approximately 84% occurring once. Sequenced material: PBMCs or T cells enriched from blood (not recorded which). These TCRs come from a woman in her 30s who had recovered from COVID-19.

This clone was seen more than once but under ten times. This chain's CDR3 is CASSPLGSRGEQYF. The CDR3 region has the DNA TGCGCCAGCAGTCCTCTGGGCTCCCGGGGCGAGCAGTACTTC. The V and J genes are TRBV10-1 and TRBJ2-7; TRBD2 is a possible D gene (5 bases). The germline CDR1 and CDR2 sequences are WNHNN and SYGVQD (reference sequence). This CDR3 has 14 residues. Between the trimmed V and J ends, which lost 5 bases and 6 bases, there was a span of 17 bases.

This rearrangement joins TRBV7-9 to TRBJ2-7; 8 nucleotides line up with TRBD1. Germline values: CDR1 SEHNR, CDR2 FQNEAQ (reference sequence). The trim removed 1 base at V and 4 bases at J, leaving 6 bases unmatched. The CDR3 covers 15 residues. CDR3 nucleotide sequence: TGTGCCAGCAGCTTAGTCCCGGACAGGGCGTACGAGCAGTACTTC. Translation gives CASSLVPDRAYEQYF. Filled out from reference TRBV7-9 and TRBJ2-7, the complete variable domain reads DTGVSQNPRHKITKRGQNVTFRCDPISEHNRLYWYRQTLGQGPEFLTYFQNEAQLEKSRLLSDRFSAERPKGSFSTLEIQRTEQGDSAMYLCASSLVPDRAYEQYFGPGTRLTVT.

The rearrangement uses TRBV2 and TRBJ1-6, with D perhaps TRBD1 (6 bases). The CDR3 runs 13 residues. The germline V gene encodes CDR1 SNHLY and CDR2 FYNNEI. V shed 10 bases and J shed 5 bases, with 12 bases lying between them. CDR3 in amino acids: CANTDSNNSPLHF. The CDR3 bases are TGTGCCAATACGGACAGCAATAATTCACCCCTCCACTTT.

The CDR3 is CASSVGAESSYNEQFF. CDR3 nucleotides: TGTGCCAGCAGCGTAGGGGCAGAGAGCTCCTACAATGAGCAGTTCTTC. The V gene is TRBV9, the J gene TRBJ2-1, with D unclear. The CDR3 sequence is 16 residues long. V lost 0 bases and J lost 0, with 10 bases in between. From germline, CDR1 is SGDLS and CDR2 YYNGEE.

About this clone itself: The same CDR3 is also encoded by other DNA sequences in this sample. This chain uses TRBV5-5 with TRBJ1-5; 7 bases are a match to TRBD1. The CDR3 loop spans 14 amino acids. V was pared by 4 bases and J by 2 bases, with 3 bases of the junction left unmatched. Germline V gene sequence: CDR1 SGHKS, CDR2 YYEKEE (reference sequence). Written as DNA, the CDR3 is TGTGCCAGCAGCCTGGACAGGCGCAATCAGCCCCAGCATTTT. This codes for CASSLDRRNQPQHF.

This sequence joins TRBV27 and TRBJ2-4; 9 bases match TRBD1. The trim removed 0 bases at V and 6 bases at J, leaving 6 bases unmatched. The CDR3 is 16 amino acids. Germline CDR1 is MNHEY and CDR2 is SMNVEV (reference sequence). The CDR3 DNA is TGTGCCAGCAGTTTATCTCCTCGACAGGGGGGAAACATTCAGTACTTC. Translating it yields CASSLSPRQGGNIQYF.

This clone has just one count. V usage is TRBV5-4 and J usage is TRBJ2-3, with 7 bases identical to TRBD2. Per the germline V gene, CDR1 is SGHNT and CDR2 is YYREEE (reference sequence). This CDR3 contains 16 residues. Trimming cost V 0 bases and J 5 bases; bases outside gene matches: 9. As DNA, the CDR3 is TGTGCCAGCAGCTTGGGGAGCGGGGCCTGGGGAGATACGCAGTATTTT. Encoded protein: CASSLGSGAWGDTQYF. The full variable domain, completed using reference TRBV5-4 and TRBJ2-3, is ETGVTQSPTHLIKTRGQQVTLRCSSQSGHNTVSWYQQALGQGPQFIFQYYREEENGRGNFPPRFSGLQFPNYSSELNVNALELDDSALYLCASSLGSGAWGDTQYFGPGTRLTVL.

This chain uses TRBV5-1 with TRBJ2-5; 9 bases fit TRBD2. The CDR3 is made up of 16 amino acids. V shed 0 bases, J shed 7 bases, and the junction held 10 bases outside the gene matches. CDR1 is SGHRS and CDR2 is YFSETQ in the germline V gene. The CDR3 spells CASSLDAGGTGRTQYF. The CDR3 coding sequence is TGCGCCAGCAGCTTGGACGCGGGGGGGACCGGGAGGACCCAGTACTTC. The full variable domain, rest sourced from reference TRBV5-1 and TRBJ2-5, is KAGVTQTPRYLIKTRGQQVTLSCSPISGHRSVSWYQQTPGQGLQFLFEYFSETQRNKGNFPGRFSGRQFSNSRSEMNVSTLELGDSALYLCASSLDAGGTGRTQYFGPGTRLLVL.

The chain is built from TRBV5-1 and TRBJ1-2; possibly TRBD1 for D (5 bases). This CDR3 comprises 14 residues. The V end lost 1 base, the J end lost 3 bases, and 10 bases lay between the germline ends. Germline V gene lookup returns CDR1 SGHRS and CDR2 YFSETQ. CDR3 coding DNA: TGCGCCAGCAGCTTGCAGGGATCCCACTATGGCTACACCTTC. As protein: CASSLQGSHYGYTF.

The chain links TRBV5-8 to TRBJ1-4, with D perhaps TRBD1 (6 bases). Trimming stripped 4 bases from V and 2 bases from J, with 9 bases between. Germline V gene data show CDR1 as SGHTS and CDR2 as YDEGEE. The CDR3 loop spans 14 amino acids. For the CDR3, the DNA is TGTGCCAGCAGCCGTGGACAGACTAATGAAAAACTGTTTTTT. Its translation is CASSRGQTNEKLFF.

The chain employs TRBV7-9 and TRBJ2-5; 10 bases align to TRBD2. The CDR3 consists of 17 residues. Losses at the gene ends were 4 bases for V and 4 bases for J; bases not matched to a gene: 12. Germline-derived CDR1 and CDR2 are SEHNR and FQNEAQ (reference sequence). The CDR3 DNA reads TGTGCCAGCAGCTCGCCCAGGGGCCTAGCGGGGGTAGAGACCCAGTACTTC. It encodes CASSSPRGLAGVETQYF.

This clone showed up just once. The rearrangement joins TRBV19 to TRBJ1-2, with D unresolved. Per germline, CDR1 LNHDA and CDR2 SQIVND (reference sequence). The CDR3 loop spans 12 amino acids. The ends were cut back, 2 bases at V and 4 bases at J, with 5 bases in the middle. CDR3 sequence (DNA): TGTGCCAGTAGTATAACTGGCTATGGCTACACCTTC. This gives the protein CASSITGYGYTF.

The chain is built from TRBV4-1 and TRBJ1-2; TRBD1 matches 8 bases. Germline trimming cut 0 bases from V and 6 bases from J; bases unmatched to any gene: 9. This CDR3 comprises 16 residues. CDR1 MGHRA and CDR2 YSYEKL come from the germline V gene. CDR3 region: CASSQDQGAIIHGYTF. Written as DNA, the CDR3 is TGCGCCAGCAGCCAAGATCAGGGGGCGATAATTCATGGCTACACCTTC.